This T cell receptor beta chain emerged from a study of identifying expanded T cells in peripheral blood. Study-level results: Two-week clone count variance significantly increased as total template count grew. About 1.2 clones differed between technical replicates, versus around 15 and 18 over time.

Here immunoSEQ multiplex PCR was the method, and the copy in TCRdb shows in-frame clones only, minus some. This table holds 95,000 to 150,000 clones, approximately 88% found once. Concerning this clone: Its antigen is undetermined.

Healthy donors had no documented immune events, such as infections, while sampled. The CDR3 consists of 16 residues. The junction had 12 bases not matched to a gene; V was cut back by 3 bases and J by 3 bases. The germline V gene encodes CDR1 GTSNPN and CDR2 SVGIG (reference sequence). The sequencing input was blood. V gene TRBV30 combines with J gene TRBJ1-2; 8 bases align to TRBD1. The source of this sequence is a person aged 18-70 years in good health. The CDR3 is CAWRGRRGQAYYGYTF. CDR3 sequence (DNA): TGTGCCTGGAGAGGTCGACGGGGACAGGCATACTATGGCTACACCTTC.